The 18 T cell receptor beta chains reported below all come from one sample, sequenced in a study of blood T cell repertoires in COVID-19. This table comes from immunoSEQ multiplex PCR, and its TCRdb copy is limited to in-frame clones, with some not included. The table records around 150,000 clones, around nine tenths of them present only once. Sample: peripheral blood. The origin of the receptors is a human donor in a cohort sampled during active COVID-19.

The V call is TRBV4-3, the J call TRBJ1-2; D perhaps matches TRBD1 (6 bases). Trimming stripped 3 bases from V and 2 bases from J, with 22 bases between. Germline V CDR1 and CDR2: LGHNA, YSLEER. The CDR3 runs to 18 residues. CDR3 bases: TGCGCCAGCAGCCAGCTTGTGCGACAGGACGATGAAAACTATGGCTACACCTTC. Residues: CASSQLVRQDDENYGYTF.

The V gene is TRBV7-3, the J gene TRBJ2-3, with 9 positions matching TRBD2. Looked up from germline, CDR1 is SGHTA and CDR2 is FQGTGA. V shed 0 bases and J 3 bases; nucleotides not matched to a gene: 4. CDR3 size: 16 residues. Here the CDR3 reads CASSLTPSGETDTQYF. The CDR3 bases are TGTGCCAGCAGCTTAACCCCTAGCGGGGAGACAGATACGCAGTATTTT.

The chain joins TRBV27 to TRBJ1-6, with D possibly matching TRBD1 (5 bases). There are 14 residues in the CDR3. Germline CDR1 reads MNHEY; CDR2 reads SMNVEV (reference sequence). Trimming stripped 0 bases from V and 7 bases from J, with 7 bases between. The CDR3: CASSLSRGNSPLHF. For the CDR3, the DNA is TGTGCCAGCAGTTTATCGCGGGGGAATTCACCCCTCCACTTT.

The count of this clone is one. The chain couples TRBV28 to TRBJ1-1; D gene uncertain. V gave up 5 bases and J gave up 5 bases, with 9 bases separating them. Germline V CDR1 and CDR2: MDHEN, SYDVKM. The CDR3 spans 12 residues. As DNA, the CDR3 is TGTGCCAGCAGTCTAGTGGTGACTGAAGCTTTCTTT. This encodes CASSLVVTEAFF.

The chain recombines TRBV7-8 with TRBJ2-7, with 7 bases identical to TRBD2. The ends lost 5 bases at V and 0 bases at J; junction bases unmatched: 4. From germline, CDR1 is SGHVS and CDR2 FQNEAQ. The CDR3 extends over 14 amino acids. CDR3 region: CASSRGDYSYEQYF. The CDR3 nucleotides read TGTGCCAGCAGCCGAGGGGACTACTCCTACGAGCAGTACTTC. The whole variable domain, remainder taken from reference TRBV7-8 and TRBJ2-7, is GAGVSQSPRYKVAKRGQDVALRCDPISGHVSLFWYQQALGQGPEFLTYFQNEAQLDKSGLPSDRFFAERPEGSVSTLKIQRTQQEDSAVYLCASSRGDYSYEQYFGPGTRLTVT.

This clone has only one observation. This chain links TRBV27 with TRBJ2-1, with 16 bases that match TRBD2. CDR1 and CDR2 from the germline V gene are MNHEY and SMNVEV (reference sequence). The CDR3 runs to 18 residues. J was trimmed by 0 bases and V by 5 bases; bases with no gene match: 4. Here the CDR3 DNA reads TGTGCCAGCAGTCCGGGACTAGCGGGAGGGCCCTCCTACAATGAGCAGTTCTTC. Residues: CASSPGLAGGPSYNEQFF.

The V gene is TRBV6-5, the J gene TRBJ2-3, with D possibly matching TRBD1 (6 bases). Deletions cut 7 bases from V and 0 bases from J, with 8 bases between. The CDR3 length is 13 residues. Germline CDR1 and CDR2: MNHEY and SVGAGI. The DNA of the CDR3 is TGTGCCAGCAAAAGGGGGAGCACAGATACGCAGTATTTT. Translated, it gives CASKRGSTDTQYF.

The chain recombines TRBV19 with TRBJ2-6; 7 nucleotides agree with TRBD1. J lost 2 bases, V lost 4 bases, and 5 bases had no gene match. The CDR3 loop spans 16 amino acids. The V gene's germline CDR1 is LNHDA and CDR2 SQIVND (reference sequence). In DNA form, the CDR3 reads TGTGCCAGTAGTACCATGGACAGGACTGGGGCCAACGTCCTGACTTTC. This translates into CASSTMDRTGANVLTF.

This chain connects TRBV6-5 to TRBJ2-5, with 8 bases identical to TRBD2. The CDR3 consists of 15 residues. CDR1 and CDR2 from the germline V gene are MNHEY and SVGAGI. V trimming: 7 bases; J trimming: 0 bases; junction bases outside the gene matches: 7. The CDR3: CASNSGAGYQETQYF. CDR3 in DNA: TGTGCCAGCAATAGCGGGGCGGGGTACCAAGAGACCCAGTACTTC.

J is TRBJ1-5 and V is TRBV28; D is unresolved. Germline values: CDR1 MDHEN, CDR2 SYDVKM. This CDR3 comprises 16 residues. Trimming shortened V by 7 bases and J by 2 bases, and 18 bases separated the two germline ends. The CDR3 region has the DNA TGTGCCAGCAAAACCCGCCGCAGGAACGGCAATCAGCCCCAGCATTTT. Its protein is CASKTRRRNGNQPQHF.

The chain recombines TRBV5-4 with TRBJ2-3, with TRBD2 identical over 9 bases. The CDR3 runs to 17 residues. Germline CDR1 and CDR2: SGHNT and YYREEE (reference sequence). The V gene end was trimmed by 3 bases and the J gene end by 2 bases; junction bases not matched to a gene: 10. The CDR3 DNA sequence: TGTGCCAGCAGCTCCAAGACGAGCGGGAGGACCACAGATACGCAGTATTTT. Translation: CASSSKTSGRTTDTQYF.

The chain couples TRBV9 to TRBJ1-3, with D unclear. The CDR3 sequence is 16 residues long. Germline V gene lookup returns CDR1 SGDLS and CDR2 YYNGEE. Trimming stripped 0 bases from V and 0 bases from J, with 10 bases between. CDR3: CASSVGIGLSGNTIYF. CDR3 bases: TGTGCCAGCAGCGTAGGAATCGGACTCTCTGGAAACACCATATATTTT.

The genes are TRBV19 and TRBJ1-2, with TRBD1 matching 8 bases. V gave up 6 bases and J gave up 8 bases; unmatched junction bases: 11. The CDR3 is made up of 14 amino acids. Germline CDR1 LNHDA, CDR2 SQIVND (reference sequence). In DNA, the CDR3 is TGTGCCAGTAGCCGCGGACAGGGAGATTTCGGCTACACCTTC. Its translation is CASSRGQGDFGYTF.

As to this clone: Other nucleotide sequences from this sample produce the same CDR3. The rearrangement links TRBV6-5 to TRBJ1-2; 9 bases fit TRBD1. The CDR3 runs to 12 residues. From germline, CDR1 is MNHEY and CDR2 SVGAGI. The V gene end was trimmed by 6 bases and the J gene end by 6 bases; junction bases not matched to a gene: 2. CDR3 sequence reads: CASSRTGDGYTF. The DNA for the CDR3 is TGTGCCAGCAGCAGGACAGGGGATGGCTACACCTTC.

The J gene is TRBJ1-2, the V gene TRBV4-2; the D gene is possibly TRBD1 (5 bases). The CDR3 runs 16 residues. V was cut by 1 base and J by 2 bases, with 14 bases left in between. Germline V gene data show CDR1 as LGHNA and CDR2 as YNFKEQ. DNA of the CDR3: TGTGCCAGCAGCCAAGCAGGCCAGGGAACGAACTATGGCTACACCTTC. This codes for CASSQAGQGTNYGYTF.

This clone appeared a single time. Here the CDR3 reads CSVDGTANTEAFF. The CDR3 bases are TGCAGCGTTGACGGGACAGCGAACACTGAAGCTTTCTTT. The rearrangement joins TRBV29-1 to TRBJ1-1, with 7 bases lining up with TRBD1. This CDR3 has 13 amino acids. The V and J ends lost 3 bases and 1 base, in that order; junction bases with no gene match: 2. Germline V gives CDR1 SQVTM, CDR2 ANQGSEA.

The chain recombines TRBV30 with TRBJ2-5; 10 bases are a match to TRBD1. Per germline, CDR1 GTSNPN and CDR2 SVGIG (reference sequence). V was clipped by 0 bases and J by 3 bases; unmatched bases: 4. The CDR3 totals 15 residues. CDR3 loop: CAWSVGGTGEETQYF. CDR3 nucleotides: TGTGCCTGGAGTGTGGGCGGGACAGGGGAAGAGACCCAGTACTTC.

V gene TRBV30 combines with J gene TRBJ1-3; TRBD1 matches 10 bases. V lost 5 bases, J lost 2 bases, and 3 bases stayed unmatched. Germline V CDR1 and CDR2: GTSNPN, SVGIG (reference sequence). The CDR3 loop spans 14 amino acids. CDR3 amino acids: CAWDRGQAGNTIYF. The CDR3 DNA reads as TGTGCCTGGGACAGGGGGCAAGCTGGAAACACCATATATTTT.